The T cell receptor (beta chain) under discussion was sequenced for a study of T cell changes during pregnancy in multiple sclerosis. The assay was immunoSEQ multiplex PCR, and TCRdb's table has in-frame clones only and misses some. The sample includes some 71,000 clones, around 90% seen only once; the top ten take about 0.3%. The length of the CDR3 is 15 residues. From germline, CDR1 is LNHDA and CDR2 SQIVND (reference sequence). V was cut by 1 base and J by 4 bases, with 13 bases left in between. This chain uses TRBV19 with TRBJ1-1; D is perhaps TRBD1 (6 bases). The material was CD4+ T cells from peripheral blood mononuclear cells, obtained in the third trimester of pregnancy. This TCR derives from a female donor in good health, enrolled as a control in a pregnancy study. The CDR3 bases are TGTGCCAGTAGTATAGGGGGCACAGGGCGCACTGAAGCTTTCTTT. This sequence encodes CASSIGGTGRTEAFF. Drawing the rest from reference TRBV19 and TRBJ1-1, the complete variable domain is DGGITQSPKYLFRKEGQNVTLSCEQNLNHDAMYWYRQDPGQGLRLIYYSQIVNDFQKGDIAEGYSVSREKKESFPLTVTSAQKNPTAFYLCASSIGGTGRTEAFFGQGTRLTVV.